This T cell receptor beta chain was captured by sequencing in a study of blood T cell repertoires in COVID-19. As for the study in general: COVID-19 samples, acute and convalescent, were from the United States, Italy and Spain. Sample material is recorded as cDNA or gDNA derived from T cells, B-cell-depleted T cells, or PBMCs.

The CDR3 covers 11 residues. Deletions cut 6 bases from V and 9 bases from J, with 8 bases between. Germline V gene data show CDR1 as PRHDT and CDR2 as FYEKMQ (reference sequence). Assay: immunoSEQ multiplex PCR; the TCRdb copy retains only in-frame clones and omits some. The sample yields 170,000 or so clones, roughly 84% seen once. The sample consisted of peripheral blood. The source is a woman aged 55-75 years with acute or convalescent COVID-19. J is TRBJ2-2 and V is TRBV13; no reliable D call. The CDR3 is CASSLIRELFF. DNA of the CDR3: TGTGCCAGCAGTCTTATTAGGGAGCTGTTTTTT.